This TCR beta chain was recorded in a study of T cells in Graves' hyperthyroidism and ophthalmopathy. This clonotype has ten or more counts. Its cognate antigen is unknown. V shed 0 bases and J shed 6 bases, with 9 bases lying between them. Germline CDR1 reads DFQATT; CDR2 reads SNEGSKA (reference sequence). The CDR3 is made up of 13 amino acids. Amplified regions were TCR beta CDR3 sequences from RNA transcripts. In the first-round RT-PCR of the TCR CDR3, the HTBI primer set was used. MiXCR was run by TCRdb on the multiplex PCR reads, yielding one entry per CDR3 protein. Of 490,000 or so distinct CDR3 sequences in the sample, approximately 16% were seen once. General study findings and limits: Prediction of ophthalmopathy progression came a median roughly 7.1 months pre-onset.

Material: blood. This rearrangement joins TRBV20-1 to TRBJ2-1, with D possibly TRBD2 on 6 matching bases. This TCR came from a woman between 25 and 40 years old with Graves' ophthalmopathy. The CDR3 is CSARDGRRNEQFF. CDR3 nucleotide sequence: TGCAGTGCTAGAGATGGGAGGCGCAATGAGCAGTTCTTC.